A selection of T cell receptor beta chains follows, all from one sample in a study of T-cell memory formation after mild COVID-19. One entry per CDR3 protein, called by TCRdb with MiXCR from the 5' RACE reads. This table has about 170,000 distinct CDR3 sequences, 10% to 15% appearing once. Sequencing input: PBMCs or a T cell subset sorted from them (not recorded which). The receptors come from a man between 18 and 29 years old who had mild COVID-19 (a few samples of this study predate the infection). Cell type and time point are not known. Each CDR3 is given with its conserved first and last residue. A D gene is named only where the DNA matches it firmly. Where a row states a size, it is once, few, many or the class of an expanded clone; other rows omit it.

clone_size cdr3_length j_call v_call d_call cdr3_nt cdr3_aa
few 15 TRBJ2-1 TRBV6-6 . TGTGCCAGCAGTCACAACCCCGGCCCCTACAATGAGCAGTTCTTC CASSHNPGPYNEQFF
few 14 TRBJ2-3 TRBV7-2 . TGTGCCAGCAGCTTAGGGGTCCTCACAGATACGCAGTATTTT CASSLGVLTDTQYF
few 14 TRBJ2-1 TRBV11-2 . TGTGCCAGCAGCTATACGAGCTCCTACAATGAGCAGTTCTTC CASSYTSSYNEQFF
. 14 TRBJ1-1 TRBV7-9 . TGTGCCAGCAGCTTCGCAGGGACCCTCACTGAAGCTTTCTTT CASSFAGTLTEAFF
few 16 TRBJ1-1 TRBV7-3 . TGTGCCAGCAGCTTAGACAGGCCGGGCCGGAACACTGAAGCTTTCTTT CASSLDRPGRNTEAFF
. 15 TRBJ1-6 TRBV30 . TGTGCCTGGAGACCGCCCCGCGTTTTTGGTTCACCCCTCCACTTT CAWRPPRVFGSPLHF
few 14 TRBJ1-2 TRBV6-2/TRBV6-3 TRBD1 TGTGCCAGCAGACAAGGACAGGGGGACATTTACTACACCTTC CASRQGQGDIYYTF
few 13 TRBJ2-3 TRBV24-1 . TGTGCCACCCAATGGGGCGGCACAGATACGCAGTATTTT CATQWGGTDTQYF
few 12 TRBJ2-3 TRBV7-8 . TGTGCCAGCAGCCAGCAGGGAGGTACGCAGTATTTT CASSQQGGTQYF
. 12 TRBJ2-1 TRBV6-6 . TGTGCCAGCAGTCCCCCGACAGCTGAGCAGTTCTTC CASSPPTAEQFF
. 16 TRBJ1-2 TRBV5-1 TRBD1 TGCGCCAGCAGCTTGGAACTAACAGGGGGCGGCTATGGCTACACCTTC CASSLELTGGGYGYTF
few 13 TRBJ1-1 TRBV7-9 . TGTGCCAGCAGCTTAGACGGGGACACTGAAGCTTTCTTT CASSLDGDTEAFF
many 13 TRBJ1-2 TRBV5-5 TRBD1 TGTGCCAGCAGTCGGGGACAGGGAGATGGCTACACCTTC CASSRGQGDGYTF
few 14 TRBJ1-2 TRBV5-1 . TGCGCCAGCAGTTCGGATTGGGGTATGGGCGGCTACACCTTC CASSSDWGMGGYTF
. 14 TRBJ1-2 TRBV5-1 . TGCGCCAGCAGCCTCCCGGGGGGGGACTATGGCTACACCTTC CASSLPGGDYGYTF
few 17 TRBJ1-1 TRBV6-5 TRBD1 TGTGCCAGCAGTTACACAAGAGCAGACAGGGTACGGGAGAAGGCTTTCTTT CASSYTRADRVREKAFF
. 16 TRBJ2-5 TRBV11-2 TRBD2 TGTGCCAGCAGCTCGGTTTACGGGACTAGTGTGGAGACCCAGTACTTC CASSSVYGTSVETQYF
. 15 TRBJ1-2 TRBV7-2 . TGTGCCAGCAGCCCAACCTCAGTGGCAGGGTATGGCTACACCTTC CASSPTSVAGYGYTF
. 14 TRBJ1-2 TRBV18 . TGTGCCAGCTCACCACCGGAGACACCTTATGGCTACACCTTC CASSPPETPYGYTF
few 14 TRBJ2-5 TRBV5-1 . TGCGCCAGCAGCCTGAGAGGGTATCAAGAGACCCAGTACTTC CASSLRGYQETQYF
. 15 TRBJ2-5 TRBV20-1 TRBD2 TGCAGTGCTAGGATACCGGGACTAGCGTGGCAGACCCAGTACTTC CSARIPGLAWQTQYF
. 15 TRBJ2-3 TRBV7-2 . TGTGCCAGCAGCTCCAGGGTTTTGGGCACAGATACGCAGTATTTT CASSSRVLGTDTQYF
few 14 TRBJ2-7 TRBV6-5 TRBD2 TGTGCCAGCAGTTACGGGACTAGCGGCTACGAGCAGTACTTC CASSYGTSGYEQYF
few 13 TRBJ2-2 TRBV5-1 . TGCGCCAGCTCCGACAGGTACACCGGGGAGCTGTTTTTT CASSDRYTGELFF
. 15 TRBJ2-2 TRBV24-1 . TGTGCCACCGGAACCTCCTCACCAAACACCGGGGAGCTGTTTTTT CATGTSSPNTGELFF
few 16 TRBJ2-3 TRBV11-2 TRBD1 TGTGCCAGCAGACCCAACAGGGGGCCATACACAGATACGCAGTATTTT CASRPNRGPYTDTQYF
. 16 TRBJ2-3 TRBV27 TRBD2 TGTGCCAGCAGTTTCGTGGGGGGGTTTTCCACAGATACGCAGTATTTT CASSFVGGFSTDTQYF
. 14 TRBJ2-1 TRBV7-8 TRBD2 TGTGCCAGCAGCTTACGGGGGGGCATCTATGAGCAGTTCTTC CASSLRGGIYEQFF
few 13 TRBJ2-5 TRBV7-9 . TGTGCCAGCAGCGAAAGAGGGATGGATACCCAGTACTTC CASSERGMDTQYF
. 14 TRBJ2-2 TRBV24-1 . TGTGCCACCAGTGGTCCAGGATTAACCGGGGAGCTGTTTTTT CATSGPGLTGELFF
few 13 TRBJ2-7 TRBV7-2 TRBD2 TGTGCCAGCAGCTTGGGACTAGAGTACGAGCAGTACTTC CASSLGLEYEQYF
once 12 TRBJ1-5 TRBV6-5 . TGTGCCAGCAGTAACCCGAGTCAGCCCCAGCATTTT CASSNPSQPQHF
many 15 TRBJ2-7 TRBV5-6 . TGTGCCAGCAGCAATAACCGGGGGTTGTCCTACGAGCAGTACTTC CASSNNRGLSYEQYF
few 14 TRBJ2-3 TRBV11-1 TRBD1 TGTGCCAGCAGCCAGACGACAGGGCGAGATACGCAGTATTTT CASSQTTGRDTQYF
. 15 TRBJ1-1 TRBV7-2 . TGTGCCAGCAGCTTCCCCAGCCCACAGAACACTGAAGCTTTCTTT CASSFPSPQNTEAFF
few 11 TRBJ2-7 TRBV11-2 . TGTGCCAGCAGCTCTGCTCGGGAGCAGTACTTC CASSSAREQYF
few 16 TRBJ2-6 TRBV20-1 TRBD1 TGCAGTGCTACCGGGACAGGGGGCGCTGGGGCCAACGTCCTGACTTTC CSATGTGGAGANVLTF
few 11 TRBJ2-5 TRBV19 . TGTGCCAGTAGTGAGGGAAGGACCCAGTACTTC CASSEGRTQYF
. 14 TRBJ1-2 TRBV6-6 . TGTGCCAGCAGTTACCCGTCGACCCTGGGAGGCTACACCTTC CASSYPSTLGGYTF
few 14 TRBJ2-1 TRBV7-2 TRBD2 TGTGCCAGCAGCTGGGCGGGGGAGTACAATGAGCAGTTCTTC CASSWAGEYNEQFF
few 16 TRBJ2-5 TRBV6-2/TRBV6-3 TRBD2 TGTGCCAGCATCGACCGGACTAGCGGGGGGTCAGGGACCCAGTACTTC CASIDRTSGGSGTQYF
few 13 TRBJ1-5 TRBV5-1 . TGCGCCAGCAGCTTCAGTCCGACTCAGCCCCAGCATTTT CASSFSPTQPQHF
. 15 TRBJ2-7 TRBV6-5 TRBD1 TGTGCCAGCCATAGGGCCGGGACAGGGATCCACGAGCAGTACTTC CASHRAGTGIHEQYF
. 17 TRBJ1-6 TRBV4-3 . TGCGCCAGCAGCCAAGAAGGGGCTGCTAAAAACCCTTCACCCCTCCACTTT CASSQEGAAKNPSPLHF
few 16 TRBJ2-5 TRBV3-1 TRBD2 TGTGCCAGCAGCCAAAGACTAGCGGGGGACCAAGAGACCCAGTACTTC CASSQRLAGDQETQYF
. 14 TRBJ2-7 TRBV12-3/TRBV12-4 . TGTGCCAGCAGTTTAAGTGGGAACTCCCACGAGCAGTACTTC CASSLSGNSHEQYF
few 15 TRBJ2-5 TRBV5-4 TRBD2 TGTGCCAGCAAACTCGCGGGGGGGCTCCAAGAGACCCAGTACTTC CASKLAGGLQETQYF
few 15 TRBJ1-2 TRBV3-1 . TGTGCCAGCAGCCAAGGGCCTCAAGCGGGCTATGGCTACACCTTC CASSQGPQAGYGYTF
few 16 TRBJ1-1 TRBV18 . TGTGCCAGCTCACCGATTGCCCCAGGGCCCTATTGGAAAGCTTTCTTT CASSPIAPGPYWKAFF
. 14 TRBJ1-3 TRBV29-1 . TGCAGCGTTGAAGATTGGAGTACTGGAAACACCATATATTTT CSVEDWSTGNTIYF
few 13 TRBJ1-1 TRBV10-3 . TGTGCCATCCTTGGACAGCCTAACACTGAAGCTTTCTTT CAILGQPNTEAFF
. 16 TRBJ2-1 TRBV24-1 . TGTGCCACCAGTGATTCCTCGGCGGGGAGGAGGAATGAGCAGTTCTTC CATSDSSAGRRNEQFF
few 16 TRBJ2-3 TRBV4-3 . TGCGCCAGCAGCCAATCGGCAGGGATGGTAACAGATACGCAGTATTTT CASSQSAGMVTDTQYF
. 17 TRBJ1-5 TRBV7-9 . TGTGCCAGCAGCTTATGGGCAGGAGACCATTCTAATCAGCCCCAGCATTTT CASSLWAGDHSNQPQHF
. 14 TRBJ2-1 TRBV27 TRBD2 TGTGCCAGCAGTTTTGGCGGGGGGGCTTATGAGCAGTTCTTC CASSFGGGAYEQFF
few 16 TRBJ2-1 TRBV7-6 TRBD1 TGTGCCAGCAGCGTAAACCCGGGACAGGGCGATCTTGAGCAGTTCTTC CASSVNPGQGDLEQFF
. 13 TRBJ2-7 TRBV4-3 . TGCGCCAGCAGCCAAGAATTGGCCTACGAGCAGTACTTC CASSQELAYEQYF
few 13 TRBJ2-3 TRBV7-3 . TGTGCCAGCGGGGCGGGCGTCACAGATACGCAGTATTTT CASGAGVTDTQYF
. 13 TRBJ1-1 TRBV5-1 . TGCGCCAGCAAACAGGACTCCTCCACTGAAGCTTTCTTT CASKQDSSTEAFF
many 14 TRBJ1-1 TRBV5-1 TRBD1 TGCGCCAGCGGATCCTCCCAGGGACAGCTCGAAGCTTTCTTT CASGSSQGQLEAFF